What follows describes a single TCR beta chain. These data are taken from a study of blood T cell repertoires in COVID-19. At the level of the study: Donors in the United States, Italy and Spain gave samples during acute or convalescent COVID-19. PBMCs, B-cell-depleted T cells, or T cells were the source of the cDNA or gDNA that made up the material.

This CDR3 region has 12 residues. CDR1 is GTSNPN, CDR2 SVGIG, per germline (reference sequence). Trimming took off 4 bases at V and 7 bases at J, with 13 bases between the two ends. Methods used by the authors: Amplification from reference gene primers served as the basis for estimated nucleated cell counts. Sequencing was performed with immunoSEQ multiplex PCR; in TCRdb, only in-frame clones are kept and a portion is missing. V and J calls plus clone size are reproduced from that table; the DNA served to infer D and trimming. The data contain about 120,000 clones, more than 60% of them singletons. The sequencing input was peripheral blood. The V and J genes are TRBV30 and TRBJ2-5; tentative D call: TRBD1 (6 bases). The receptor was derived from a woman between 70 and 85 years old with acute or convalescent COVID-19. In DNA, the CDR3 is TGTGCCTGGAACAGGGACCAACGGACCCAGTACTTC. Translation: CAWNRDQRTQYF.